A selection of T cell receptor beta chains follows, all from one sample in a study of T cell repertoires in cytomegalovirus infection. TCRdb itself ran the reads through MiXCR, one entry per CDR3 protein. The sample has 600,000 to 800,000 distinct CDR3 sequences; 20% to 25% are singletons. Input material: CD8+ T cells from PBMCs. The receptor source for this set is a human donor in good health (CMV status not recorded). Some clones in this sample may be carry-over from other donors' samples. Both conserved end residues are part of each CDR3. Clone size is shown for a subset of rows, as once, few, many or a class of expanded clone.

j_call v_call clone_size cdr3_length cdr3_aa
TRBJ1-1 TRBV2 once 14 CASSDVDRGTEAFF
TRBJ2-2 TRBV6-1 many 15 CASSVHPGPNGELFF
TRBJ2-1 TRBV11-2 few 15 CASREEGASYNEQFF
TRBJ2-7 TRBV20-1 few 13 CSATTRTDYEQYF
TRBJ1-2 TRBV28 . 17 CASTKNSRQATNYGYTF
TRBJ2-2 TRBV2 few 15 CATFQGGRKTGELFF
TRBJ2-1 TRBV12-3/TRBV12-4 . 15 CASRFGPHIDNEQFF
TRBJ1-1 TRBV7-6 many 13 CASSLERVTEAFF
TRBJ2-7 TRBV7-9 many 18 CASSFPGTGLAHSYEQYF
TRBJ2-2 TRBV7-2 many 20 CASSLPPGLAGGTNTGELFF
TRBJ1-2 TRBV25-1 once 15 CASSEWTGGNYGYTF
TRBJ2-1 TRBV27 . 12 CASSFGGAEQFF
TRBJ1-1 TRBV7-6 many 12 CASSVMTNEAFF
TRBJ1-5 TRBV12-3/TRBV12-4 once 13 CASSFGDCQPQHF
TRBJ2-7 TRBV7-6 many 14 CASSLVGAAYEQYF
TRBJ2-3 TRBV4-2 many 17 CASSSRVARHSTDTQYF
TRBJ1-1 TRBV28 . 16 CASRRKGGGWNTEAFF
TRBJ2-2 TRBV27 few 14 CASGGLAGVGELFF
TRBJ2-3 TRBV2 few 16 CASEGESGGAIDTQYF
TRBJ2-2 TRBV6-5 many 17 CASSYSPGRADTGELFF
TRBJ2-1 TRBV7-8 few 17 CASSLAWGGLTYNEQFF
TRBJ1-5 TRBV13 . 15 CASSLGRNPNQPQHF
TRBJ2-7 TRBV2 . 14 CASSERTGGYEQYF
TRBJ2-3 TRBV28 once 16 CASSHGQGAEGDTQYF
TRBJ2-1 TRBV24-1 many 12 CATSDRYNEQFF
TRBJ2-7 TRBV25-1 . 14 CASSSDRASYEQYF
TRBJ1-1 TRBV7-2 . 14 CASSPLAGGGEAFF
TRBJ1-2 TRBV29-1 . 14 CSVDPGGAAYGYTF
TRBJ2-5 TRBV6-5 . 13 CASSSPPTATQYF
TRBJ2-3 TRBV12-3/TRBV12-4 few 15 CASTTDSSSTDTQYF
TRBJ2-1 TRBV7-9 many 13 CASRPFVYNEQFF
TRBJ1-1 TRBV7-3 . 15 CASSEVQGASTEAFF
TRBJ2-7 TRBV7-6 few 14 CASSETGGTYEQYF
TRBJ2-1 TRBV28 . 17 CAGSFRGHLISYNEQFF
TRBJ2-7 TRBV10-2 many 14 CASSEFRGQHVQYF
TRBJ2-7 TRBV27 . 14 CASSLVQGAGEQYF
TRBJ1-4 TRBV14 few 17 CASSQGWRGAANEKLFF
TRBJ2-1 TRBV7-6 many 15 CASSPIGSGNNEQFF
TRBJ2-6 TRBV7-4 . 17 CTSSLDRVPTGANVLTF
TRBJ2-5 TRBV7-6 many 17 CASSSRGRDRGRETQYF
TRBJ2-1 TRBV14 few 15 CASRKEQGHVNEQFF
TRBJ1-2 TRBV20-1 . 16 CSARGQKIGLYYGYTF
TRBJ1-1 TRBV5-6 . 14 CASSWGSGWAEAFF
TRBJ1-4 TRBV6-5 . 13 CASSSNYGEKLFF
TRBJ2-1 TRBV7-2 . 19 CASNLTGLLGGSSYNEQFF